A selection of T cell receptor beta chains follows, all from one sample in a study of blood T cell repertoires in COVID-19. Assay: immunoSEQ multiplex PCR; the TCRdb copy retains only in-frame clones and omits some. Here the sample spans hundreds of thousands of clones, approximately 86% being singletons. Input material: peripheral blood. Receptors were obtained from an older man with acute or convalescent COVID-19. Both conserved end residues are part of each CDR3. The order of the fields is J gene, D gene, clone size, V gene, CDR3 DNA, CDR3 protein. D genes are given only for firm matches. Clone sizes are given selectively: once, few, many, or a class where the clone is expanded.

J: TRBJ2-2
D: .
size: .
V: TRBV19
DNA: TGTGCCAGTAACTCCCAGGGAACCGGGGAGCTGTTTTTT
CDR3: CASNSQGTGELFF

J: TRBJ2-7
D: .
size: .
V: TRBV6-2/TRBV6-3
DNA: TGTGCCAGCAGTTACTCGTCAGGGGTCCCCTTCTACGAGCAGTACTTC
CDR3: CASSYSSGVPFYEQYF

J: TRBJ1-5
D: TRBD1
size: .
V: TRBV7-9
DNA: TGTGCCAGCAGCTTAGCGTCTTACAGGGGGACGGACGGACCCCAGCATTTT
CDR3: CASSLASYRGTDGPQHF

J: TRBJ1-2
D: TRBD1
size: .
V: TRBV14
DNA: TGTGCCAGCAGCCAACCGGGACAGGCCAGTGGCTACACCTTC
CDR3: CASSQPGQASGYTF

J: TRBJ2-1
D: .
size: .
V: TRBV11-3
DNA: TGTGCCAGCAGCACGGACTGGTACAATGAGCAGTTCTTC
CDR3: CASSTDWYNEQFF

J: TRBJ1-1
D: TRBD1
size: .
V: TRBV11-2
DNA: TGTGCCAGCAGCTTAGCTCCAGGGGGTTACACTGAAGCTTTCTTT
CDR3: CASSLAPGGYTEAFF

J: TRBJ2-5
D: TRBD2
size: .
V: TRBV7-2
DNA: TGTGCCAGCAGTTGGACTAGCGGGCCGCAAGAGACCCAGTACTTC
CDR3: CASSWTSGPQETQYF

J: TRBJ1-2
D: TRBD1
size: few
V: TRBV19
DNA: TGTGCCAGTAGTCTACGGGACAGGTTTTATGGCTACACCTTC
CDR3: CASSLRDRFYGYTF

J: TRBJ1-2
D: TRBD1
size: .
V: TRBV6-2/TRBV6-3
DNA: TGTGCCAGCAGTTACGCTTACAGGGGCGACTATGGCTACACCTTC
CDR3: CASSYAYRGDYGYTF

J: TRBJ2-2
D: TRBD1
size: .
V: TRBV4-1
DNA: TGCGCCAGCAGCCAACCACAGGGGGCCCAAAACACCGGGGAGCTGTTTTTT
CDR3: CASSQPQGAQNTGELFF

J: TRBJ1-1
D: .
size: once
V: TRBV11-2
DNA: TGTGCCAGCAGCTTCCAGGAGAACACTGAAGCTTTCTTT
CDR3: CASSFQENTEAFF

J: TRBJ2-3
D: TRBD2
size: .
V: TRBV7-9
DNA: TGTGCCACCGACTTAAACGGGCGGGGGGCGAAGGGCACAGATACGCAGTATTTT
CDR3: CATDLNGRGAKGTDTQYF

J: TRBJ2-1
D: TRBD2
size: once
V: TRBV9
DNA: TGTGCCAGCAGCGGAAGGGGGACTAGCGGGAGGGAGGGGCAGTTCTTC
CDR3: CASSGRGTSGREGQFF

J: TRBJ1-3
D: .
size: .
V: TRBV9
DNA: TGTGCCAGTAGTTCTGGAAACACCATATATTTT
CDR3: CASSSGNTIYF

J: TRBJ1-4
D: .
size: .
V: TRBV27
DNA: TGTGCCAGCAGTCCACTCGGACAGAATGAAAAACTGTTTTTT
CDR3: CASSPLGQNEKLFF

J: TRBJ2-7
D: .
size: few
V: TRBV11-2
DNA: TGTGCCAGCAGCCATGGACAGCGCTACGAGCAGTACTTC
CDR3: CASSHGQRYEQYF

J: TRBJ2-3
D: TRBD2
size: .
V: TRBV7-2
DNA: TGTGCCAGCAGCCCTCTAGCGGGAGGAGGTACAGATACGCAGTATTTT
CDR3: CASSPLAGGGTDTQYF

J: TRBJ1-5
D: TRBD1
size: .
V: TRBV3-1/TRBV3-2
DNA: TGTGCCAGCAGCCTTGGGACAGGGAGCAATCAGCCCCAGCATTTT
CDR3: CASSLGTGSNQPQHF

J: TRBJ1-1
D: .
size: .
V: TRBV4-1
DNA: TGCGCCAGCAGCCAGGTGGGGGGGCGCCGAACTGAAGCTTTCTTT
CDR3: CASSQVGGRRTEAFF

J: TRBJ1-4
D: .
size: .
V: TRBV18
DNA: TGTGCCAGCTCACCAAGGGACGGGGGTGAAAAACTGTTTTTT
CDR3: CASSPRDGGEKLFF

J: TRBJ2-6
D: TRBD1
size: .
V: TRBV6-2/TRBV6-3
DNA: TGTGCCAGCAGTTACCCGGCCGGGACAGGGGGCGCTGGGGCCAACGTCCTGACTTTC
CDR3: CASSYPAGTGGAGANVLTF

J: TRBJ2-1
D: TRBD2
size: .
V: TRBV19
DNA: TGTGCCAGTAGTATTATTAGCGGGAGGCATAGCTCCTACAATGAGCAGTTCTTC
CDR3: CASSIISGRHSSYNEQFF

J: TRBJ1-5
D: .
size: few
V: TRBV28
DNA: TGTGCCAGCAGTTTGGGAGGAAGCAATCAGCCCCAGCATTTT
CDR3: CASSLGGSNQPQHF

J: TRBJ2-5
D: .
size: .
V: TRBV7-3
DNA: TGTGCCAGCAGCTTGACAGAGCTGGAGACCCAGTACTTC
CDR3: CASSLTELETQYF

J: TRBJ2-7
D: TRBD1
size: .
V: TRBV5-4
DNA: TGTGCCAGCAGCTGGGGGGACAGGGTCCGGCACGAGCAGTACTTC
CDR3: CASSWGDRVRHEQYF

J: TRBJ1-6
D: .
size: .
V: TRBV6-5
DNA: TGTGCCAGCAGTTACGACACTCTTTCACCCCTCCACTTT
CDR3: CASSYDTLSPLHF

J: TRBJ1-2
D: TRBD1
size: .
V: TRBV19
DNA: TGTGCCACTCAAGATCAAACAGGGGGCGCGGGGGGCTACACCTTC
CDR3: CATQDQTGGAGGYTF

J: TRBJ2-4
D: .
size: .
V: TRBV6-2/TRBV6-3
DNA: TGTGCCAGCAGTTTCTCCTCTATAGCCAAAAACATTCAGTACTTC
CDR3: CASSFSSIAKNIQYF

J: TRBJ2-1
D: .
size: .
V: TRBV29-1
DNA: TGCAGCGTTGAAACAGTGCTGTACAATGAGCAGTTCTTC
CDR3: CSVETVLYNEQFF

J: TRBJ1-1
D: TRBD1
size: .
V: TRBV18
DNA: TGTGCCAGCTCACCCCGAGGGGGCGAAACTGAAGCTTTCTTT
CDR3: CASSPRGGETEAFF

J: TRBJ2-2
D: TRBD2
size: few
V: TRBV4-1
DNA: TGCGCCAGCAGCCCCAGGGGGTCTAGCGGGACGAACACCGGGGAGCTGTTTTTT
CDR3: CASSPRGSSGTNTGELFF

J: TRBJ2-3
D: .
size: .
V: TRBV21-1
DNA: TGTGCCAGCCTCCTCATAGCGGGAGGGTCAGATACGCAGTATTTT
CDR3: CASLLIAGGSDTQYF

J: TRBJ2-7
D: .
size: .
V: TRBV5-4
DNA: TGTGCCAGCAGTTTTCTCTACGAGCAGTACTTC
CDR3: CASSFLYEQYF

J: TRBJ2-2
D: TRBD1
size: .
V: TRBV29-1
DNA: TGCAGCGCCTTCAGAGCAGGGGGATCGGGCACCGGGGAGCTGTTTTTT
CDR3: CSAFRAGGSGTGELFF

J: TRBJ2-3
D: .
size: .
V: TRBV7-2
DNA: TGTGCCAGCAGCCCCGGTGTTCCCATCACAGATACGCAGTATTTT
CDR3: CASSPGVPITDTQYF

J: TRBJ2-7
D: .
size: .
V: TRBV6-2/TRBV6-3
DNA: TGTGCCAGCAGTTTTGAGACAGTAGGCGAGCAGTACTTC
CDR3: CASSFETVGEQYF

J: TRBJ1-5
D: TRBD1
size: .
V: TRBV6-6
DNA: TGTGCCAGCAGTTACCCCCCTGGACAGGGGATGGATGCGCATTTT
CDR3: CASSYPPGQGMDAHF

J: TRBJ1-5
D: .
size: .
V: TRBV6-1
DNA: TGTGCCAGCAGTGAAGCTTATAGCAATCAGCCCCAGCATTTT
CDR3: CASSEAYSNQPQHF

J: TRBJ1-2
D: .
size: .
V: TRBV5-1
DNA: TGCGCCAGCAGCCCACAGGGCTATGGCTACACCTTC
CDR3: CASSPQGYGYTF

J: TRBJ1-2
D: .
size: .
V: TRBV28
DNA: TGTGCCAGCAGTTTTCCGGAAGAAGGGGTCCCTCCTAACTATGGCTACACCTTC
CDR3: CASSFPEEGVPPNYGYTF

J: TRBJ2-6
D: .
size: few
V: TRBV6-2/TRBV6-3
DNA: TGTGCCAGCAGTTACCCGAGGACAGGAGGGCAGACTGGGGCCAACGTCCTGACTTTC
CDR3: CASSYPRTGGQTGANVLTF

J: TRBJ2-2
D: TRBD2
size: .
V: TRBV19
DNA: TGTGCCAGTAGCCCGACTAGCGGGGGGGCCAGGGAGCTGTTTTTT
CDR3: CASSPTSGGARELFF

J: TRBJ2-1
D: .
size: .
V: TRBV18
DNA: TGTGCCAGCTCACCATCAACAGGGTTATCCTACAATGAGCAGTTCTTC
CDR3: CASSPSTGLSYNEQFF

J: TRBJ2-7
D: TRBD2
size: .
V: TRBV7-2
DNA: TGTGCCAGCAGACCTACTAGCGGGAGGGCCTACGAGCAGTACTTC
CDR3: CASRPTSGRAYEQYF

J: TRBJ1-2
D: TRBD1
size: .
V: TRBV4-1
DNA: TGCGCCAGCAGCCAAGATATTAAAGGGGGCCCTGGCTACACCTTC
CDR3: CASSQDIKGGPGYTF

J: TRBJ2-5
D: TRBD2
size: few
V: TRBV4-3
DNA: TGCGCCAGCAGCCGCCGTAGCGGGGTTGGGGAGACCCAGTACTTC
CDR3: CASSRRSGVGETQYF

J: TRBJ2-1
D: .
size: .
V: TRBV7-2
DNA: TGTGCCAGCAGCTTAGTAGACTCGGCAACTGAGCAGTTCTTC
CDR3: CASSLVDSATEQFF

J: TRBJ1-4
D: .
size: .
V: TRBV5-1
DNA: TGCGCCAGACTGGACGGGACAACTAATGAAAAACTGTTTTTT
CDR3: CARLDGTTNEKLFF

J: TRBJ2-7
D: .
size: .
V: TRBV4-1
DNA: TGCGCCAGCAGCCAAGGCGGGTCCTACGAGCAGTACTTC
CDR3: CASSQGGSYEQYF

J: TRBJ2-3
D: TRBD2
size: few
V: TRBV7-9
DNA: TGTGCCAGCAGCCACGGGACTAGCGGGGGCCGAATGGATACGCAGTATTTT
CDR3: CASSHGTSGGRMDTQYF